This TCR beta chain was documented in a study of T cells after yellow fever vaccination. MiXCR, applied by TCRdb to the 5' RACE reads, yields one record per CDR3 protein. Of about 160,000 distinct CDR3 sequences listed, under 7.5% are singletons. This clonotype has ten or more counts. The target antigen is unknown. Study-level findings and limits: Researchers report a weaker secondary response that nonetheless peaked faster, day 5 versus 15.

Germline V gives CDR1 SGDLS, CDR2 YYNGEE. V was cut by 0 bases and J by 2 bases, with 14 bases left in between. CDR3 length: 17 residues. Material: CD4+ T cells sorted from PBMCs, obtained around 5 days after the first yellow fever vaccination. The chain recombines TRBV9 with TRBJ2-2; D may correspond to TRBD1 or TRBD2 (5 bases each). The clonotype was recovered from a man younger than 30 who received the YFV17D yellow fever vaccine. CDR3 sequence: CASSVVPGRQNTGELFF. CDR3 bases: TGTGCCAGCAGCGTAGTACCGGGACGCCAAAACACCGGGGAGCTGTTTTTT. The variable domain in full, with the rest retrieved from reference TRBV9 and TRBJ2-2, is DSGVTQTPKHLITATGQRVTLRCSPRSGDLSVYWYQQSLDQGLQFLIQYYNGEERAKGNILERFSAQQFPDLHSELNLSSLELGDSALYFCASSVVPGRQNTGELFFGEGSRLTVL.